The rows below give T cell receptor beta chains drawn from one sample of a study of blood T cell repertoires in COVID-19. Method: immunoSEQ multiplex PCR; TCRdb's copy keeps in-frame clones and lacks some. The table has approximately 52,000 clones, approximately 80% seen once. The sample consisted of peripheral blood. The receptors were sampled from a woman older than 75 with acute or convalescent COVID-19. Both conserved end residues are part of each CDR3. A D gene is named only where the DNA matches it firmly. Not every row has a clone size; where given, it reads once, few, many or a size class.

TRBJ1-5,once,14,TRBV5-5,-,TGTGCCAGCAGCTTGGAGGGGCCAAATCAGCCCCAGCATTTT,CASSLEGPNQPQHF
TRBJ1-4,-,15,TRBV25-1,TRBD1,TGTGCCAGCAGTGAATTTGGGACAGGCGGTGAAAAACTGTTTTTT,CASSEFGTGGEKLFF
TRBJ2-5,-,12,TRBV15,-,TGTGCCACCAGCACGACTTTAGAGACCCAGTACTTC,CATSTTLETQYF
TRBJ1-1,few,13,TRBV6-5,-,TGTGCCAGCAGTCCACCCGGTGACACTGAAGCTTTCTTT,CASSPPGDTEAFF
TRBJ2-2,-,14,TRBV7-8,-,TGTGCCAGCAGCTTATACGGGGTTACCGGGGAGCTGTTTTTT,CASSLYGVTGELFF
TRBJ2-7,-,15,TRBV6-1,TRBD2,TGTGCCAGCAGTGATCGAGCGGGGTTAAGCTACGAGCAGTACTTC,CASSDRAGLSYEQYF
TRBJ2-1,-,11,TRBV3-1/TRBV3-2,-,TGTGCCAGCAGCCCCGGAGGAGGGGAGTTCTTC,CASSPGGGEFF
TRBJ1-1,-,17,TRBV15,-,TGTGCCACCAGCAGGCTTTTGAGACAGGCATTGAACACTGAAGCTTTCTTT,CATSRLLRQALNTEAFF
TRBJ1-1,-,14,TRBV13,TRBD1,TGTGCCAGCAGCCAATGGACAGGGAACACTGAAGCTTTCTTT,CASSQWTGNTEAFF
TRBJ1-3,-,14,TRBV5-8,TRBD1,TGTGCCAGCAGCCCCCGGACAGGGGGAAACACCATATATTTT,CASSPRTGGNTIYF
TRBJ2-7,-,15,TRBV5-1,-,TGCGCCAGCAGCCCTATCACGGAGGGCGCCTACGAGCAGTACTTC,CASSPITEGAYEQYF
TRBJ1-1,-,13,TRBV6-5,-,TGTGCCAGCCGTACCCAAAATACAGGAGTTACTTTCTTT,CASRTQNTGVTFF
TRBJ2-5,-,17,TRBV24-1,TRBD1,TGTGCCACCAGTGACCCTAAGGGCCCAGGGGGCCAAGAGACCCAGTACTTC,CATSDPKGPGGQETQYF
TRBJ1-2,-,14,TRBV7-9,TRBD1,TGTGCCAGCAGCATTCCACAGGGGGCGCGCGGCTACACCTTC,CASSIPQGARGYTF
TRBJ2-2,-,15,TRBV19,-,TGTGCCAGTAACGGCGGACAGTCCAACACCGGGGAGCTGTTTTTT,CASNGGQSNTGELFF
TRBJ1-2,-,14,TRBV6-5,TRBD1,TGTGCCAGCAAACCCCAGGGGGCCACGGGTGGCTACACCTTC,CASKPQGATGGYTF
TRBJ1-3,-,14,TRBV4-2,TRBD1,TGTGCCAGCAGCCAAGTAGGCAGGGGGGACACCATATATTTT,CASSQVGRGDTIYF
TRBJ2-2,-,15,TRBV12-5,-,TGTGCTAGTGGCCCGGGGGGCACGAACACCGGGGAGCTGTTTTTT,CASGPGGTNTGELFF
TRBJ2-7,-,16,TRBV7-9,TRBD2,TGTGCCAGCAGCTTATTGGTGCGGGGGGTCAGTTACGAGCAGTACTTC,CASSLLVRGVSYEQYF
TRBJ1-1,-,14,TRBV6-5,-,TGTGCCAGCAGTTACGATATAGGGGGCACTGAAGCTTTCTTT,CASSYDIGGTEAFF
TRBJ1-6,-,14,TRBV2,-,TGTGCCAGCCGGGACGGAGGGCTTAATTCACCCCTCCACTTT,CASRDGGLNSPLHF
TRBJ1-4,-,14,TRBV5-1,-,TGCGCCAGCAGCTTAAGGCCAGGCGACGAAAAACTGTTTTTT,CASSLRPGDEKLFF
TRBJ1-2,-,14,TRBV5-6,-,TGTGCCAGCAGCTTCGGCAGGGCGGAATATGGCTACACCTTC,CASSFGRAEYGYTF
TRBJ1-5,-,13,TRBV5-8,-,TGTGCCAGCAGCTGGTCCGGGGGGATGCCCCAGCATTTT,CASSWSGGMPQHF
TRBJ1-1,-,16,TRBV5-1,-,TGCGCCAGCAGCTTAGACGGGAGGGGGATGAACACTGAAGCTTTCTTT,CASSLDGRGMNTEAFF
TRBJ1-2,-,15,TRBV15,TRBD1,TGTGCCACCAGCTCACGACAGGGATACAACTATGGCTACACCTTC,CATSSRQGYNYGYTF
TRBJ2-7,-,12,TRBV18,-,TGTGCCAGCTCACCAAGCAGGGACGAGCAGTACTTC,CASSPSRDEQYF
TRBJ2-2,-,14,TRBV5-1,-,TGCGCCAGCAGCTTGGGACTAGATCCCGGGGAGCTGTTTTTT,CASSLGLDPGELFF
TRBJ2-7,-,15,TRBV27,TRBD2,TGTGCCAGCAGTTTACAATCAGCGGGGGCCTACGAGCAGTACTTC,CASSLQSAGAYEQYF
TRBJ1-6,-,15,TRBV6-5,-,TGTGCCAGCACTCCCTTTACAGGTCCCAATTCACCCCTCCACTTT,CASTPFTGPNSPLHF
TRBJ1-4,-,17,TRBV9,-,TGTGCCAGCAGCGTAGGGTCTACAGGGAATATTAATGAAAAACTGTTTTTT,CASSVGSTGNINEKLFF
TRBJ1-4,-,13,TRBV27,-,TGTGCCAGCAGTTTATCGGTGCAGGCCCGTCTGTTTTTT,CASSLSVQARLFF
TRBJ1-1,-,14,TRBV3-1/TRBV3-2,-,TGTGCCAGCAGCCAAGGTGGGAGGGGCACTGAAGCTTTCTTT,CASSQGGRGTEAFF
TRBJ1-5,-,13,TRBV3-1/TRBV3-2,-,TGTGCCAGCAGCCAAGGAGCCGATCAGCCCCAGCATTTT,CASSQGADQPQHF
TRBJ1-1,-,15,TRBV5-1,-,TGCGCCAGCAGCTTGGACTTAGGAACCCAGCGAAGAGCTTTCTTT,CASSLDLGTQRRAFF
TRBJ1-5,-,13,TRBV7-9,-,TGTGCCAGCAGCTTCCCAGGGGATCAGCCCCAGCATTTT,CASSFPGDQPQHF
TRBJ1-1,-,15,TRBV6-5,TRBD1,TGTGCCAGCAGTTACGGGGACAGGGGAAACACTGAAGCTTTCTTT,CASSYGDRGNTEAFF
TRBJ1-2,-,13,TRBV25-1,TRBD1,TGTGCCAGCAGGAGGACAGGGGGGTATGGCTACACCTTC,CASRRTGGYGYTF
TRBJ2-1,-,16,TRBV5-1,TRBD2,TGCGCCAGCAGCCTACCGACTAGCGGGGGGTGGAATGAGCAGTTCTTC,CASSLPTSGGWNEQFF
TRBJ2-1,-,13,TRBV6-4,-,TGTGCCAGCAGTTTAGAACAGTACAATGAGCAGTTCTTC,CASSLEQYNEQFF
TRBJ1-4,-,16,TRBV19,-,TGTGCCAGTAGGAGGACAGCAGTTGCAACTAATGAAAAACTGTTTTTT,CASRRTAVATNEKLFF
TRBJ2-3,once,13,TRBV5-1,-,TGCGCCAGCAGGGGGGGTCACACAGATACGCAGTATTTT,CASRGGHTDTQYF
TRBJ1-6,once,16,TRBV27,-,TGTGCCAGCAGTTACTCCACAGGGCAGGTTAATTCACCCCTCCACTTT,CASSYSTGQVNSPLHF
TRBJ2-1,-,11,TRBV7-9,-,TGTGCCAGCAGCACCCAGAGGGAGCAGTTCTTC,CASSTQREQFF
TRBJ2-3,-,15,TRBV7-3,-,TGTGCCAGCAGCTTAGTATCGGTTAGCACAGATACGCAGTATTTT,CASSLVSVSTDTQYF
TRBJ2-7,-,12,TRBV19,-,TGTGCCAGTAGTACCCAGGGGGGCGAGCAGTACTTC,CASSTQGGEQYF
TRBJ1-2,-,14,TRBV5-1,-,TGCGCCAGCAGCGTCGGGGGGCAGGACTATGGCTACACCTTC,CASSVGGQDYGYTF
TRBJ1-5,-,13,TRBV19,TRBD1,TGTGCCAGTAGTATGCAGGGGGTGCAGCCCCAGCATTTT,CASSMQGVQPQHF
TRBJ2-5,-,20,TRBV6-2/TRBV6-3,TRBD2,TGTGCCAGCAGTTCCCCCTGGAGGGCGGGGGATGGCGGAGTGCGAGAGACCCAGTACTTC,CASSSPWRAGDGGVRETQYF
TRBJ1-3,-,16,TRBV4-1,-,TGCGCCAGCAGCCAAAGGGGAAGAGGATCTGGAAACACCATATATTTT,CASSQRGRGSGNTIYF
TRBJ2-2,once,13,TRBV27,-,TGTGCCAGCAGTTTAGAGCACACCGGGGAGCTGTTTTTT,CASSLEHTGELFF
TRBJ1-2,-,13,TRBV30,TRBD1,TGTGCCTGGAGTCCGGACAGGGGCTCTGGCTACACCTTC,CAWSPDRGSGYTF
TRBJ1-3,-,15,TRBV6-5,TRBD1,TGTGCCAGCAGACATACAGGGGGCTCTGGAAACACCATATATTTT,CASRHTGGSGNTIYF
TRBJ1-1,-,14,TRBV6-1,-,TGTGCCAGCAGTGAAGTCGGGAGTAACACTGAAGCTTTCTTT,CASSEVGSNTEAFF
TRBJ1-6,-,15,TRBV6-5,-,TGTGCCAGCAGGCAACCAGGGGTTTTGGATTCACCCCTCCACTTT,CASRQPGVLDSPLHF
TRBJ2-1,-,18,TRBV5-4,TRBD2,TGTGCCAGCAGCTTGCGGGTACTAGCGGGGGGCCCCGGGGATGAGCAGTTCTTC,CASSLRVLAGGPGDEQFF